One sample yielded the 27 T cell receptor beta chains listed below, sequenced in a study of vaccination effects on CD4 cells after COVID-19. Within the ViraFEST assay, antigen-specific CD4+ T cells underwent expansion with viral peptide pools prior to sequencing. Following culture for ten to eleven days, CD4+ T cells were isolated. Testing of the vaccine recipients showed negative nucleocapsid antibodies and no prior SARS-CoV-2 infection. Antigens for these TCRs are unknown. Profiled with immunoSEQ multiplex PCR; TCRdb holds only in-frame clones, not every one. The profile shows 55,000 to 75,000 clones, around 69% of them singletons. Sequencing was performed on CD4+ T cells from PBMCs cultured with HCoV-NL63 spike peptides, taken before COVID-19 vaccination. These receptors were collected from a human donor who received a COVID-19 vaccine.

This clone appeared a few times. Written as DNA, the CDR3 is TGTGCCAGTAGTATAGACGGACAGGGCTATGGCTACACCTTC. It yields the protein CASSIDGQGYGYTF. J is TRBJ1-2 and V is TRBV19; 8 bases line up with TRBD1. With V trimmed by 0 bases and J by 4 bases, 1 base remained unmatched. Germline V gene sequence: CDR1 LNHDA, CDR2 SQIVND (reference sequence). CDR3 length: 14 amino acids.

The CDR3 sequence is CASINRGDSQETQYF. In DNA form, the CDR3 reads TGTGCCAGCATCAACAGGGGGGACAGCCAAGAGACCCAGTACTTC. The chain recombines TRBV7-9 with TRBJ2-5, with 8 nucleotides matching TRBD1. CDR3 size: 15 residues. Germline lookup yields CDR1 SEHNR and CDR2 FQNEAQ (reference sequence). The V segment lost 7 bases and the J segment 1 base; nucleotides outside the gene matches: 8. Using reference TRBV7-9 and TRBJ2-5 for the parts outside the CDR3, the full variable domain is DTGVSQNPRHKITKRGQNVTFRCDPISEHNRLYWYRQTLGQGPEFLTYFQNEAQLEKSRLLSDRFSAERPKGSFSTLEIQRTEQGDSAMYLCASINRGDSQETQYFGPGTRLLVL.

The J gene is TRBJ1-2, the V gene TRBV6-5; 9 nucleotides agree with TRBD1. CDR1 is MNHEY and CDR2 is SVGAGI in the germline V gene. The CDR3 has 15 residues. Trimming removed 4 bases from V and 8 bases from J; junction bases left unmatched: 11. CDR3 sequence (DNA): TGTGCCAGCAGTTGGACCATACAGGGGGCGGGAGGCTACACCTTC. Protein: CASSWTIQGAGGYTF.

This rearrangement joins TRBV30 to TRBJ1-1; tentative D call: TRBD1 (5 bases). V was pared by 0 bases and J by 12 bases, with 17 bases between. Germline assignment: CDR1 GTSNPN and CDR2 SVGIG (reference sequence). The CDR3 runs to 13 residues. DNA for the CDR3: TGTGCCTGGAGTGTAATTTCGGCAGGGTACACTTTCTTT. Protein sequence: CAWSVISAGYTFF.

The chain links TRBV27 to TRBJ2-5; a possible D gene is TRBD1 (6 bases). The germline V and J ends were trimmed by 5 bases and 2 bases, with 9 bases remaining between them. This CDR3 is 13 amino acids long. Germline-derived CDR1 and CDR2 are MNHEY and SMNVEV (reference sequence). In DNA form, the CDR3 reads TGTGCCAGCAGTAGAGGACAGCAAGAGACCCAGTACTTC. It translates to CASSRGQQETQYF.

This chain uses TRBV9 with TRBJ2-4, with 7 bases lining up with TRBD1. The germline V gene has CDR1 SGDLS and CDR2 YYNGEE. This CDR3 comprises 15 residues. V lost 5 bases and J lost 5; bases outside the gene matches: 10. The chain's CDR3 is CASSQSGTVQNIQYF. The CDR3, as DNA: TGTGCCAGCAGTCAATCCGGGACAGTGCAAAACATTCAGTACTTC.

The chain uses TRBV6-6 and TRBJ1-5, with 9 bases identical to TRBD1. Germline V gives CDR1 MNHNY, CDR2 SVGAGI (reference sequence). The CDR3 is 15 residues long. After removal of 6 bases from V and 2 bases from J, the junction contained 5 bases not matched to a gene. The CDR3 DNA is TGTGCCAGCAGATCCACAGGGGGCCGCAATCAGCCCCAGCATTTT. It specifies CASRSTGGRNQPQHF.

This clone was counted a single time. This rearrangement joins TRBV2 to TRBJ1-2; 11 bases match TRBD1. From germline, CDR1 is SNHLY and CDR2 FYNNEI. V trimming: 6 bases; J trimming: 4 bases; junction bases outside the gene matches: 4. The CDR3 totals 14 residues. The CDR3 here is CASRGTGGAYGYTF. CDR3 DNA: TGTGCCAGCAGGGGGACAGGGGGGGCCTATGGCTACACCTTC.

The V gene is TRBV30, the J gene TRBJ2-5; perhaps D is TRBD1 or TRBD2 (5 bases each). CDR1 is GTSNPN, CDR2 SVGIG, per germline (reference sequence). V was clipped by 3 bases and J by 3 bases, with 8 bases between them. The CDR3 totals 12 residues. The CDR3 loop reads CAWSGAKETQYF. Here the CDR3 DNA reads TGTGCCTGGAGCGGGGCGAAAGAGACCCAGTACTTC.

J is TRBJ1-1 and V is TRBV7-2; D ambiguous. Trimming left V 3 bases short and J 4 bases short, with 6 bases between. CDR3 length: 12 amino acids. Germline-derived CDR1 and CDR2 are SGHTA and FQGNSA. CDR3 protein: CASSFWGTEAFF. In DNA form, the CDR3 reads TGTGCCAGCAGCTTCTGGGGCACTGAAGCTTTCTTT.

CDR3 sequence reads: CASSPRLSLLNNSPLHF. Here the CDR3 DNA reads TGTGCCAGCAGCCCCCGACTGTCGCTATTAAATAATTCACCCCTCCACTTT. The J gene is TRBJ1-6, the V gene TRBV7-6; D is undetermined. This CDR3 region has 17 residues. V was clipped by 5 bases and J by 5 bases, with 19 bases between them. Germline CDR1 SGHVS, CDR2 FNYEAQ.

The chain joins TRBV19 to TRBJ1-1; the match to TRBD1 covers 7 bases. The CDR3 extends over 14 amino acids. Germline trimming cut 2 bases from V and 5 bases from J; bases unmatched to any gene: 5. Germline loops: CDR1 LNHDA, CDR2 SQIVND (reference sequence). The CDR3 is CASSITGVGTEAFF. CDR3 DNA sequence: TGTGCCAGTAGTATAACAGGGGTTGGAACTGAAGCTTTCTTT.

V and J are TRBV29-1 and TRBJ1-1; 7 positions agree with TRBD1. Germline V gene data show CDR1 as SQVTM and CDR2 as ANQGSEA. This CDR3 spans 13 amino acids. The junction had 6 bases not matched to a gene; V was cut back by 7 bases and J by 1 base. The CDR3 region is CSAERTGNTEAFF. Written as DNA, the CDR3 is TGCAGCGCGGAACGGACAGGGAACACTGAAGCTTTCTTT. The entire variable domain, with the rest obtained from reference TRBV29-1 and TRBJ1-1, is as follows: SAVISQKPSRDICQRGTSLTIQCQVDSQVTMMFWYRQQPGQSLTLIATANQGSEATYESGFVIDKFPISRPNLTFSTLTVSNMSPEDSSIYLCSAERTGNTEAFFGQGTRLTVV.

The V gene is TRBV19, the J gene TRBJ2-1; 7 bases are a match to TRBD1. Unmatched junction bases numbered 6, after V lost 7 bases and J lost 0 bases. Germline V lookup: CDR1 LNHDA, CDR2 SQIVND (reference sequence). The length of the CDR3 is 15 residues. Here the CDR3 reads CASNTEGASYNEQFF. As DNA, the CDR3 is TGTGCCAGTAACACAGAGGGGGCCTCCTACAATGAGCAGTTCTTC.

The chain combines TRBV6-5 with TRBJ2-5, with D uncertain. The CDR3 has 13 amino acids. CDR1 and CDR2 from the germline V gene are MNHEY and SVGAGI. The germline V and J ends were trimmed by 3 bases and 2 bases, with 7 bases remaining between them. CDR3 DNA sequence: TGTGCCAGCAGTTATGTCAGGCAAGAGACCCAGTACTTC. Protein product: CASSYVRQETQYF.

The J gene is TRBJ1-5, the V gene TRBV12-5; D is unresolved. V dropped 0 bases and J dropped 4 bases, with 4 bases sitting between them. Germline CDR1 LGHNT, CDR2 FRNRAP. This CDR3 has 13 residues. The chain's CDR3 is CASGLVGNQPQHF. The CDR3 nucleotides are TGTGCTAGTGGTTTGGTAGGAAATCAGCCCCAGCATTTT.

The CDR3: CASSQDASGGSYNEQFF. CDR3 coding DNA: TGCGCCAGCAGCCAAGATGCGAGCGGGGGGTCCTACAATGAGCAGTTCTTC. The chain recombines TRBV4-1 with TRBJ2-1; 9 bases line up with TRBD2. V was pared by 0 bases and J by 1 base, with 4 bases of the junction left unmatched. This CDR3 spans 17 amino acids. The germline CDR1 and CDR2 sequences are MGHRA and YSYEKL.

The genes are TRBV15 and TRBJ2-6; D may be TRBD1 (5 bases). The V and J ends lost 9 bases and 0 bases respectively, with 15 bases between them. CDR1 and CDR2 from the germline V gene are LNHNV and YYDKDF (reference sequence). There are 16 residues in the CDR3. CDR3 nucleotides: TGTGCCACGGCTAGGACGACAGCCTCTGGGGCCAACGTCCTGACTTTC. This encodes CATARTTASGANVLTF. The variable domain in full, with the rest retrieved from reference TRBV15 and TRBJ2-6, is DAMVIQNPRYQVTQFGKPVTLSCSQTLNHNVMYWYQQKSSQAPKLLFHYYDKDFNNEADTPDNFQSRRPNTSFCFLDIRSPGLGDTAMYLCATARTTASGANVLTFGAGSRLTVL.

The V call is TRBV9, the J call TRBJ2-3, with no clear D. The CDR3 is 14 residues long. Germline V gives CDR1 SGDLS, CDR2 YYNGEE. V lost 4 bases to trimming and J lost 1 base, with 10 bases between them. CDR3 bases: TGTGCCAGCAGCCCTCAGTCCCGCACAGATACGCAGTATTTT. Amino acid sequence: CASSPQSRTDTQYF.

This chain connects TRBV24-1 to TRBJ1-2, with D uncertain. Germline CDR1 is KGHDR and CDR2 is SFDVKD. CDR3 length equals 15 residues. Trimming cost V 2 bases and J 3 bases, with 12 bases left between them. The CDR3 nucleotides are TGTGCCACCAGTGATTCCTCGACAAGCGACTATGGCTACACCTTC. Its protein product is CATSDSSTSDYGYTF.

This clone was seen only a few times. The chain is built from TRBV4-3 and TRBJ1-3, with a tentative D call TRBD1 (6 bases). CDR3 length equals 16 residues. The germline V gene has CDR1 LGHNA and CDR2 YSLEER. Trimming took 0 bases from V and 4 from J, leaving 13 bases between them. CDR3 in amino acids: CASSQDQAGVGNTIYF. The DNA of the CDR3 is TGCGCCAGCAGCCAAGATCAAGCAGGGGTCGGAAACACCATATATTTT.

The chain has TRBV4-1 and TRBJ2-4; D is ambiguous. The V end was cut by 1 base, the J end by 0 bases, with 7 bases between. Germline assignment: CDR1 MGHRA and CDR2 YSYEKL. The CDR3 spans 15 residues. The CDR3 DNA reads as TGCGCCAGCAGCCAAGTTACGGCAGCCAAAAACATTCAGTACTTC. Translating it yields CASSQVTAAKNIQYF.

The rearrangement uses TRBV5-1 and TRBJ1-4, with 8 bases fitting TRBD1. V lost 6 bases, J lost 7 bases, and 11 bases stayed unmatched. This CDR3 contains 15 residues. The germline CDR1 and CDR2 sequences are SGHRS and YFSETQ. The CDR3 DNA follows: TGCGCCAGCACCCCGGGACAGGCTGTTGGTGAAAAACTGTTTTTT. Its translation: CASTPGQAVGEKLFF.

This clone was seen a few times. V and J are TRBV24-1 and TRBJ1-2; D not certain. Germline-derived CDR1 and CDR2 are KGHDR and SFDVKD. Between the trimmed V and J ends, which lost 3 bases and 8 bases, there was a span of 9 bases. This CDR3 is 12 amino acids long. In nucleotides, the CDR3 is TGTGCCACCAGTGATACGACTGGCGGCTACACCTTC. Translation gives CATSDTTGGYTF.

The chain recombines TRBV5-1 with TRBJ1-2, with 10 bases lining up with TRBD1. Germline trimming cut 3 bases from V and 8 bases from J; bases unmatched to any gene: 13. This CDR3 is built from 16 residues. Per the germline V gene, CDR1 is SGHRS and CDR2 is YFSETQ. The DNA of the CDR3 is TGCGCCAGCAGCTCGACGGCCGGGACAGGGGAGGGAGGCTACACCTTC. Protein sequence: CASSSTAGTGEGGYTF.

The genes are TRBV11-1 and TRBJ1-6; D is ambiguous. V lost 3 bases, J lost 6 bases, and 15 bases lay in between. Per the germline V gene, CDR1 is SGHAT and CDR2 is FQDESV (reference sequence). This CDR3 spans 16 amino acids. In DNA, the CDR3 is TGTGCCAGCAGCTTCCTTCCCGTCGGAGGTAATTCACCCCTCCACTTT. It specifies CASSFLPVGGNSPLHF.

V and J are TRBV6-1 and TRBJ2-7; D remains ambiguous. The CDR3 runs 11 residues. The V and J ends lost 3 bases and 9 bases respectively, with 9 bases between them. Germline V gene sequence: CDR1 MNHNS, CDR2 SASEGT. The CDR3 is CASSDEVRQYV. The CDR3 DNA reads TGTGCCAGCAGTGACGAGGTGAGGCAGTACGTC.